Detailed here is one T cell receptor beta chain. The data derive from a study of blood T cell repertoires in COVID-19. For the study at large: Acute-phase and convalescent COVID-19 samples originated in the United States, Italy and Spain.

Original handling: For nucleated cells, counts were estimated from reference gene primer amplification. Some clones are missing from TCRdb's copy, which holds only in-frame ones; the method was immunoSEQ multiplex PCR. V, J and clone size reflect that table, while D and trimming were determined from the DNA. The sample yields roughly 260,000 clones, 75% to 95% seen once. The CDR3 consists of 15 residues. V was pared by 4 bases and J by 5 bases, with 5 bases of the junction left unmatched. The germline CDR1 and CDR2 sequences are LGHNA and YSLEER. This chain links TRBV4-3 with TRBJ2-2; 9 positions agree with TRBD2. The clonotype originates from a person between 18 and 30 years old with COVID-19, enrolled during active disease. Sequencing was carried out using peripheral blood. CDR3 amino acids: CASSPGLARTGELFF. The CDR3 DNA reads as TGCGCCAGCAGCCCCGGACTAGCGAGGACCGGGGAGCTGTTTTTT.